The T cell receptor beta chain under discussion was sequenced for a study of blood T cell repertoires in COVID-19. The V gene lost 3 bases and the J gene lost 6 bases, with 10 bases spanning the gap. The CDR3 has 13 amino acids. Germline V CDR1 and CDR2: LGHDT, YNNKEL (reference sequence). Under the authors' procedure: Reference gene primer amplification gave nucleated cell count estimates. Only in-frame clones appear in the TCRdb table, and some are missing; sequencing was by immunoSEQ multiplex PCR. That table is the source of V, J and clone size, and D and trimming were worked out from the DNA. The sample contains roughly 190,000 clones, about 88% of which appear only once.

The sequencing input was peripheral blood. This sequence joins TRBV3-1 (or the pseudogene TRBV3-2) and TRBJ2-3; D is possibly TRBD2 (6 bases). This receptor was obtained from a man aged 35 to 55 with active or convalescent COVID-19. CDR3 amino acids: CASSQTRADTQYF. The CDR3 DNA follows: TGTGCCAGCAGCCAGACTAGAGCCGATACGCAGTATTTT.